This T cell receptor beta chain is drawn from a study of OX40 agonist ivuxolimab in advanced cancers. Study-level background: Ivuxolimab was a fully human IgG2 agonistic monoclonal antibody targeting the costimulatory receptor OX40 (CD134). Intravenous ivuxolimab was administered to patients every 2 weeks at six dose levels: 0.01, 0.1, 0.3, 1.5, 3 and 10 mg/kg. Among the roughly 52 dose-escalation patients, 19 had hepatocellular carcinoma, some 15 melanoma, 9 renal cell carcinoma and 9 head and neck cancer. In the dose-escalation cohort, 65% to 90% of patients were male, and the mean age was approximately 60 years, with a range of roughly 20 to 80. Patients were allowed to have had prior anti-PD-1, anti-PD-L1 or anti-CTLA-4 therapy, and approximately 40% of the dose-escalation patients had previously received checkpoint inhibitors. Three dose-escalation patients achieved partial responses, one with hepatocellular carcinoma and two with cutaneous melanoma. The point of sequencing TCRbeta in the periphery was to test whether ivuxolimab changed TCR sequence diversity and drove clonal T-cell expansion. The monotherapy dose-escalation portion (N ≈ 50 patients) of the phase I ivuxolimab trial is reported in the paper.

With respect to this clone: The antigen this receptor binds is unknown. There are no base qualities to consult, and no much larger clone falls within one base.

The paper's findings and limits, for the study overall: The antigen specificity of the clonally expanded peripheral T cells was not determined. At doses of 0.1 to 3.0 mg/kg, clonal expansion of both CD4+ and CD8+ T cells in blood was seen between baseline and week 6. In partial responders in the 0.1-3.0 mg/kg groups, normalized peripheral clonal expansion was found to be among the lowest, especially among CD8+ T cells. After ivuxolimab, expanded clones were on average more numerous among CD8+ T cells than among CD4+ T cells. Low levels of normalized T-cell clonal expansion were also seen in some nonresponding patients.

The CDR3 contains 14 residues, cysteine and phenylalanine counted. The kept DNA is CDR3 alone, 42 bases in frame from the first base. V and J are truncated by 4 bases and 8 bases respectively, leaving an intervening sequence of 16 bases. CDR1 and CDR2 were assigned from the germline V gene as SGDLS and YYNGEE. Patients with autoimmune disease history or receiving systemic immunosuppression were excluded from the trial. Peripheral blood for TCR sequencing was collected from all dose cohorts at baseline, on cycle 4 day 1, and on cycle 7 day 1. The samples were drawn from a first-in-human, open-label, multicenter phase I dose-escalation trial of ivuxolimab. The trial enrolled adults with locally advanced or metastatic head and neck squamous cell, hepatocellular, melanoma or renal cell carcinoma. CD4+ and CD8+ T cells were sorted separately from peripheral blood before TCR sequencing. Genomic DNA was isolated from the sorted cells so that the TCRbeta CDR3 region could be sequenced. The immunoSEQ Assay was used to sequence the TCRbeta CDR3 regions. TCRdb holds this immuneACCESS table with in-frame rearrangements only. Some clones are missing; in checked studies, unresolved V genes explain under half, and the rest has no known cause. Counted in this sample were more than 65,000 clones; over 60% of them appeared once. The ten largest account for about 2.2% of the sample.

Sequencing used CD4+ or CD8+ T cells sorted from blood, obtained in a trial of the OX40 agonist ivuxolimab. The TCR was taken from an adult with an advanced solid tumor such as melanoma, head and neck, liver or kidney cancer. The V gene is TRBV9 and the J gene is TRBJ2-1; the D region possibly corresponds to TRBD2 (7 bases align). The encoded CDR3 is CASSTFGGRDEQFF. The nucleotide sequence is TGTGCCAGCAGCACCTTCGGGGGGCGGGATGAGCAGTTCTTC.